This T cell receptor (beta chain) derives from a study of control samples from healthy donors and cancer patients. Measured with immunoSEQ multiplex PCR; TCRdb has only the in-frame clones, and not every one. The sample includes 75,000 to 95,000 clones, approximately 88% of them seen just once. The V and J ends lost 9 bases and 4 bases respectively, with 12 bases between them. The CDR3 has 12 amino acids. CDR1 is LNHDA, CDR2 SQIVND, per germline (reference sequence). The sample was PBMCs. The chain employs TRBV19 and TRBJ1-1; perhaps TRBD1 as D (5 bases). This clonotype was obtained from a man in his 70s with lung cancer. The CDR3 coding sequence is TGTGCCAGCAGGGATTGGAGCACTGAAGCTTTCTTT. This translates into CASRDWSTEAFF.